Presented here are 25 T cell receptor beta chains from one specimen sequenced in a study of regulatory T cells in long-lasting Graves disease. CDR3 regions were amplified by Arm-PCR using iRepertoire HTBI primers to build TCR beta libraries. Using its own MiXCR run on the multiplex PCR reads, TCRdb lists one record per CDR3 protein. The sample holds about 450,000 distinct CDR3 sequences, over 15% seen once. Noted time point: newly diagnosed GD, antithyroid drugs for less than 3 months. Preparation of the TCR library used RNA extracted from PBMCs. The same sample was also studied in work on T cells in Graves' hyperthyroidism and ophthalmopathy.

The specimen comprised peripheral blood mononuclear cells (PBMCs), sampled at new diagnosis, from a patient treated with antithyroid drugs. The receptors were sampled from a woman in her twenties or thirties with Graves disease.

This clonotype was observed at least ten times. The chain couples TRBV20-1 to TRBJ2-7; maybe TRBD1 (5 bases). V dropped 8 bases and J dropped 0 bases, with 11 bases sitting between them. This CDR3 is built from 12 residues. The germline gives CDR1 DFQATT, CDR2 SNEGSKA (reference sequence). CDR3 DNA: TGCAGTCCCGAGGACAACTCCTACGAGCAGTACTTC. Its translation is CSPEDNSYEQYF.

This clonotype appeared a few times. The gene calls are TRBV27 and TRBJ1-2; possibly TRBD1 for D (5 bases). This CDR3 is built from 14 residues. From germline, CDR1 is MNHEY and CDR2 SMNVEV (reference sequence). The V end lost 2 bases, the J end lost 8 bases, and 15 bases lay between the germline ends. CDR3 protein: CASSLGGPGRGYTF. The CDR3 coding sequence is TGTGCCAGCAGTTTAGGGGGTCCAGGCCGGGGCTACACCTTC.

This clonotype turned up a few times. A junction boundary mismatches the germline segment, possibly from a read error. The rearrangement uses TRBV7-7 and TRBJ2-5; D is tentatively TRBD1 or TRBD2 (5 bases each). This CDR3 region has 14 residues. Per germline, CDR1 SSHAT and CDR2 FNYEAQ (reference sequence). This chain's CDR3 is CASSFGGSLETQYF. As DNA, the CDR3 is TGTGCTAGCAGCTTTGGGGGATCATTAGAGACCCAGTACTTC.

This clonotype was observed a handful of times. The DNA of the CDR3 is TGTGCCAGCAGCCCCCCGTACGGGACTAGCGGGGCCAATGAGCAGTTCTTC. Translated: CASSPPYGTSGANEQFF. The rearrangement links TRBV7-9 to TRBJ2-1, with TRBD2 matching 13 bases. The CDR3 spans 17 residues. The V and J ends lost 5 bases and 6 bases, in that order; junction bases with no gene match: 10. Germline-derived CDR1 and CDR2 are SEHNR and FQNEAQ (reference sequence).

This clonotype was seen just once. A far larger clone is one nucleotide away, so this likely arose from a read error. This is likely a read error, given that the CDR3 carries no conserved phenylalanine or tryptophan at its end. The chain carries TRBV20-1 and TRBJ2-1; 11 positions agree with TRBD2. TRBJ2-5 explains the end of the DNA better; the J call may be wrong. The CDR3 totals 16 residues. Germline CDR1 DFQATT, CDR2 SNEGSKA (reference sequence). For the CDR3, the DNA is TGCAGTGCTCCGGGACTAGCGGACCTATTGGGGGAGACCCAGTACCTC. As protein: CSAPGLADLLGETQYL.

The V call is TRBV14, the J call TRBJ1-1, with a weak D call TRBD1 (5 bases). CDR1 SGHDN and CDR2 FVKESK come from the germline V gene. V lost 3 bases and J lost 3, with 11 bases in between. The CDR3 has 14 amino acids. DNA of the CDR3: TGTGCCAGCAGCCAGCAGGGCCGTTACACTGAAGCTTTCTTT. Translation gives CASSQQGRYTEAFF.

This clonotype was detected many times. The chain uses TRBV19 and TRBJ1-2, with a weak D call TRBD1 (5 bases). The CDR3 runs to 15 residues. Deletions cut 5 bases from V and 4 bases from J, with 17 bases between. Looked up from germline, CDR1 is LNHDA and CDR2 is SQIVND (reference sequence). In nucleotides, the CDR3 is TGTGCCAGTAGTTCCCGCCGGGGCACGGGCTATGGCTACACCTTC. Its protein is CASSSRRGTGYGYTF. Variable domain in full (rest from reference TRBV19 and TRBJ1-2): DGGITQSPKYLFRKEGQNVTLSCEQNLNHDAMYWYRQDPGQGLRLIYYSQIVNDFQKGDIAEGYSVSREKKESFPLTVTSAQKNPTAFYLCASSSRRGTGYGYTFGSGTRLTVV.

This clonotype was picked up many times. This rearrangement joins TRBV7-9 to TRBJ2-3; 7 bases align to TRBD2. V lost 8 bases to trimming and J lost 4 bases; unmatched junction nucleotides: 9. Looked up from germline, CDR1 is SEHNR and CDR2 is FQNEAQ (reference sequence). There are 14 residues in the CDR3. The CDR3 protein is CASSNRAGADTQYF. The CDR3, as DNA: TGTGCCAGCTCCAATCGGGCGGGAGCAGATACGCAGTATTTT.

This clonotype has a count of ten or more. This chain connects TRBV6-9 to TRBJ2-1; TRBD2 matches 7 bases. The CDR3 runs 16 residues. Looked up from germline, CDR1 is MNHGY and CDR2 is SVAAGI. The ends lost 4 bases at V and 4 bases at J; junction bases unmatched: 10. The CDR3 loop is CASSWLSGKGYNEQFF. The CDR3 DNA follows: TGTGCCAGCAGTTGGCTCAGCGGGAAGGGTTACAATGAGCAGTTCTTC.

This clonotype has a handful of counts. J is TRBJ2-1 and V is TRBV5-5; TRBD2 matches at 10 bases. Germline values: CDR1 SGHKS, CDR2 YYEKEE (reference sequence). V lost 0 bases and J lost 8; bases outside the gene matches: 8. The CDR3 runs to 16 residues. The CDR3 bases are TGTGCCAGCAGCTTGGAGGGACTAGCGCCCTTGGATGAGCAGTTCTTC. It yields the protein CASSLEGLAPLDEQFF. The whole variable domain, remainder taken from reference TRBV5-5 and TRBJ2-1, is DAGVTQSPTHLIKTRGQQVTLRCSPISGHKSVSWYQQVLGQGPQFIFQYYEKEERGRGNFPDRFSARQFPNYSSELNVNALLLGDSALYLCASSLEGLAPLDEQFFGPGTRLTVL.

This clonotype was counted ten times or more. CDR3 sequence reads: CAISYQTYNEQFF. The CDR3 DNA sequence: TGTGCCATCAGCTACCAGACCTACAATGAGCAGTTCTTC. The chain recombines TRBV10-3 with TRBJ2-1; no clear D gene. CDR1 is ENHRY and CDR2 is SYGVKD in the germline V gene. V was shortened by 6 bases and J by 2 bases, with 8 bases between the two germline ends. The length of the CDR3 is 13 residues.

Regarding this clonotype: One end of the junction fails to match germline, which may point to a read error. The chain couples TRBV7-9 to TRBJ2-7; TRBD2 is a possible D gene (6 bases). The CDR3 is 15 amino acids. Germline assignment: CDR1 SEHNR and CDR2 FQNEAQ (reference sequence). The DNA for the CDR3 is TGTGCCAGCAGCTTAGCGGGCGGGGCCATCTACGAGCGGTACTTC. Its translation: CASSLAGGAIYERYF. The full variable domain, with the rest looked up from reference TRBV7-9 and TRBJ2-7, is DTGVSQNPRHKITKRGQNVTFRCDPISEHNRLYWYRQTLGQGPEFLTYFQNEAQLEKSRLLSDRFSAERPKGSFSTLEIQRTEQGDSAMYLCASSLAGGAIYERYFGPGTRLTVT.

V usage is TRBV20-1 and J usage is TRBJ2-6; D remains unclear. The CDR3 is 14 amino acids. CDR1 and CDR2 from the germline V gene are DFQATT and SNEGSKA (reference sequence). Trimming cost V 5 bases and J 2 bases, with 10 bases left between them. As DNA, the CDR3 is TGCAGTGCTGAGGTGGAGACTGGGGCCAACGTCCTGACTTTC. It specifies CSAEVETGANVLTF.

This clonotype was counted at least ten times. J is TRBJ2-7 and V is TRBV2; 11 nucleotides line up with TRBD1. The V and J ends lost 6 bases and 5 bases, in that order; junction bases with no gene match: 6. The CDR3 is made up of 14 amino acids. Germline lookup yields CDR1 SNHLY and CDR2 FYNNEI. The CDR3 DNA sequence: TGTGCCAGCAGCCCGGGACAGGGGGGCAACGAGCAGTACTTC. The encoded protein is CASSPGQGGNEQYF.

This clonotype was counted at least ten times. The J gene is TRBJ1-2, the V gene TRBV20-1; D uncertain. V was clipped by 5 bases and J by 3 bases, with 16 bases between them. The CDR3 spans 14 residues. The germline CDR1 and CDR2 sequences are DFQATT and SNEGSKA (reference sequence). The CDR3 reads CSAHTAQGYYGYTF. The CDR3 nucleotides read TGCAGTGCTCATACGGCGCAAGGGTACTATGGCTACACCTTC.

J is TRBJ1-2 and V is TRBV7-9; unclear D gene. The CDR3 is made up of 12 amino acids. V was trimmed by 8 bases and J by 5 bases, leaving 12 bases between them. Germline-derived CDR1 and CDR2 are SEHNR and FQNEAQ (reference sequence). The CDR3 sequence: CASDGKSYGYTF. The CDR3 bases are TGTGCCAGCGACGGGAAGTCGTATGGCTACACCTTC. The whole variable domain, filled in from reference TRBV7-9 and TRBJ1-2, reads DTGVSQNPRHKITKRGQNVTFRCDPISEHNRLYWYRQTLGQGPEFLTYFQNEAQLEKSRLLSDRFSAERPKGSFSTLEIQRTEQGDSAMYLCASDGKSYGYTFGSGTRLTVV.

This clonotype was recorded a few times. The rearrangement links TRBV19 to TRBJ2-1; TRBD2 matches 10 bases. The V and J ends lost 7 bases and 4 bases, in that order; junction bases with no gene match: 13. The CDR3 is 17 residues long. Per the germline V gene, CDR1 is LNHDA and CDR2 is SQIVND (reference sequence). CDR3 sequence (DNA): TGTGCCAGTACTTCACTTCCTAGCGGGGGACCTTACAATGAGCAGTTCTTC. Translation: CASTSLPSGGPYNEQFF.

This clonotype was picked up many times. The CDR3 nucleotides read TGCAGTGCAAAAACCGGGACTAGCAATGAGCAGTTCTTC. Translating gives CSAKTGTSNEQFF. J is TRBJ2-1 and V is TRBV20-1; 8 nucleotides agree with TRBD2. The germline V gene has CDR1 DFQATT and CDR2 SNEGSKA (reference sequence). CDR3 length equals 13 residues. V shed 6 bases and J 6 bases; nucleotides not matched to a gene: 7.

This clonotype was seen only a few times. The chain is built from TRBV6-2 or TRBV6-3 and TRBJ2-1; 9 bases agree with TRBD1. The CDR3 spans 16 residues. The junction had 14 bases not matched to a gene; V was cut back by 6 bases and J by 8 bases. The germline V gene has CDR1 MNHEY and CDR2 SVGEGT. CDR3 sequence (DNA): TGTGCCAGCAGGGCCTTCCGGGACAGGGTTTTGGATGAGCAGTTCTTC. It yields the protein CASRAFRDRVLDEQFF.

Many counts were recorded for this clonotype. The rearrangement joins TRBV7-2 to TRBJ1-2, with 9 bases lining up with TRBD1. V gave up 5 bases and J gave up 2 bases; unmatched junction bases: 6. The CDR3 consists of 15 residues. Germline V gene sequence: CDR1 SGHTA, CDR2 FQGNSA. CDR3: CASSATGTGNYGYTF. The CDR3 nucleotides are TGTGCCAGCAGCGCCACCGGGACAGGGAACTATGGCTACACCTTC.

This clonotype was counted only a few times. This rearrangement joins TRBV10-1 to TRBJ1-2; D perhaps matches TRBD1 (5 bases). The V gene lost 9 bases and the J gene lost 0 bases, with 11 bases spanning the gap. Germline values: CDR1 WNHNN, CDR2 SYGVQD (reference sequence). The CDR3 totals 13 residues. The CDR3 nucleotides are TGCGCCAGTTCGGACAAGCCTAACTATGGCTACACCTTC. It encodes CASSDKPNYGYTF.

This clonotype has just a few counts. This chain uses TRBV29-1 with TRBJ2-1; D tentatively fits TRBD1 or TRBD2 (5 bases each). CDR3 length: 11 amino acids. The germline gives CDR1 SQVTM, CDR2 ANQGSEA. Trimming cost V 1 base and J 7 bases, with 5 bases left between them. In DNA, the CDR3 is TGCAGCGTTGAAGGGGGGAATGAGCAGTTCTTC. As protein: CSVEGGNEQFF.

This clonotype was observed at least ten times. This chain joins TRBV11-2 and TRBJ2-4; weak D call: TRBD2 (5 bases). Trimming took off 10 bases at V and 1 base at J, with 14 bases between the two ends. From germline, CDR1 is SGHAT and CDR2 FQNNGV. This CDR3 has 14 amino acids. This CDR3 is CATTGVLAKNIQYF. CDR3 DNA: TGTGCCACCACCGGGGTCCTCGCCAAAAACATTCAGTACTTC.

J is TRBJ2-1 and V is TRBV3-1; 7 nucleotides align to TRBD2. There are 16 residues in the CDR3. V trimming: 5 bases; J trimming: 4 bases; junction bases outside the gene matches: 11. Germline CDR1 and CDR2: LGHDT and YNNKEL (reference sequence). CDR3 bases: TGTGCCAGCAGCGGGGGAGGGACTACACCATACAATGAGCAGTTCTTC. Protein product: CASSGGGTTPYNEQFF.

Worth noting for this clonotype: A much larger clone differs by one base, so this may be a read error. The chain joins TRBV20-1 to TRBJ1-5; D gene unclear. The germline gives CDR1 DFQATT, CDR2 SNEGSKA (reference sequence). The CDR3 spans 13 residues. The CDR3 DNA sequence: TGCGGTGCTAGAGATTCTGAGAGACAGCCCCAGCATTTT. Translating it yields CGARDSERQPQHF.